This T cell receptor (beta chain) derives from a study of blood T cell repertoires in COVID-19. Per the germline V gene, CDR1 is SGHDN and CDR2 is FVKESK. The V end lost 1 base, the J end lost 7 bases, and 8 bases lay between the germline ends. This CDR3 comprises 13 residues. Worth noting for this clone: The sample holds other DNA sequences that translate to the same CDR3.

Per the original methods: Reference gene primer amplification gave nucleated cell count estimates. Here immunoSEQ multiplex PCR was the method, and the copy in TCRdb shows in-frame clones only, minus some. V and J calls and clone size are given by that table; D and trimming were obtained from the DNA. Of approximately 120,000 clones in the sample, approximately 90% were seen once. The chain employs TRBV14 and TRBJ2-1; perhaps TRBD2 as D (5 bases). Sequencing was carried out using peripheral blood. The TCR comes from a middle-aged man with COVID-19, enrolled during active disease. The CDR3 loop reads CASSQVRGNEQFF. The CDR3 DNA is TGTGCCAGCAGCCAAGTGAGAGGGAATGAGCAGTTCTTC.